This TCR beta chain was recorded in a study of shared clonotypes between healthy human individuals. This CDR3 is built from 16 residues. Germline lookup yields CDR1 MNHNS and CDR2 SASEGT. V shed 2 bases, J shed 6 bases, and the junction held 9 bases outside the gene matches. Genomic DNA belonging to each subset was distributed in equal measure over several immunoSEQ plates. This table comes from immunoSEQ multiplex PCR, and its TCRdb copy is limited to in-frame clones, with some not included. Of roughly 2 million clones listed, roughly 95% were seen once; the top ten hold 0.13%. Healthy and HIV-negative, the adult donors had no recent acute infections or vaccinations.

Sequenced material: naive CD4+ T cells sorted from blood. The subset is: CD45RA+ positively selected. The sequence came from a man aged 18 to 29 in good health. The chain joins TRBV6-1 to TRBJ1-2; TRBD1 matches 10 bases. CDR3 sequence reads: CASSETLEGTGDGYTF. DNA of the CDR3: TGTGCCAGCAGTGAAACCCTCGAAGGGACAGGGGATGGCTACACCTTC.